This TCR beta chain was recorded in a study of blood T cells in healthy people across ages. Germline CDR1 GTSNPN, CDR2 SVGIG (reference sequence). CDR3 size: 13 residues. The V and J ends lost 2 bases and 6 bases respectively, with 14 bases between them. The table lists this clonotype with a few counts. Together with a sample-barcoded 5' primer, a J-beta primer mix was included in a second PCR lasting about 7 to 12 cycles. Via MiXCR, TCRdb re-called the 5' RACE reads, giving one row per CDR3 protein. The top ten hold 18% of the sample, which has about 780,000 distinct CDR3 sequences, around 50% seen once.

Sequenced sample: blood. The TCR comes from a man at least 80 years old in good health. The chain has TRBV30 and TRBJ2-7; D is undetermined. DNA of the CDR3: TGTGCCTGGAGTAGGCCTCCTCGCCGCGAGCAGTACTTC. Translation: CAWSRPPRREQYF.